This TCR beta chain was sequenced in a study of cytomegalovirus exposure and HLA in healthy donors. Turning to the study itself: The 550 to 800 first-cohort repertoires and the approximately 110 validation repertoires shared the same platform, a later analysis reported. The study, taken as a whole, reports: Cytomegalovirus-associated status was assigned to fewer than 200 TCR beta chains. Through in vitro validation, a few CMV-associated chains were shown to be specific for CMV antigens.

The data were produced by immunoSEQ multiplex PCR, yet TCRdb's version contains in-frame clones alone and is incomplete. Altogether roughly 200,000 clones are present, about 81% being singletons, with the ten largest covering less than 1.5%. This clone was seen a few times. Its antigen is unknown. Germline V gene data show CDR1 as MNHEY and CDR2 as SMNVEV (reference sequence). Trimming took 2 bases from V and 3 from J, leaving 8 bases between them. The CDR3 covers 14 residues. The chain joins TRBV27 to TRBJ1-5; D is unclear. The TCR sequence derives from a woman in her thirties in good health and CMV-seronegative. Material: PBMCs. CDR3 coding DNA: TGTGCCAGCAGTTTAGGGCTGCTCAATCAGCCCCAGCATTTT. Translation gives CASSLGLLNQPQHF.